One and the same sample provided the 24 T cell receptor beta chains below, sequenced in a study of shared clonotypes between healthy human individuals. The repertoire was sequenced with immunoSEQ multiplex PCR; TCRdb's copy has only in-frame clones and lacks some. The table shows 400,000 or so clones, with just over 95% occurring only once. Sequenced sample: memory CD8+ T cells sorted from blood. Specified subset: CD45RO+ cells pooled with CCR7-negative TemRA cells. The receptors were gathered from a man younger than 40 in good health.

J is TRBJ2-3 and V is TRBV9, with D unclear. Germline V gene lookup returns CDR1 SGDLS and CDR2 YYNGEE. The CDR3 extends over 15 amino acids. The ends were cut back, 4 bases at V and 0 bases at J, with 12 bases in the middle. CDR3 bases: TGTGCCAGCAGCCCGAACGTGGGTAGCACAGATACGCAGTATTTT. As protein: CASSPNVGSTDTQYF.

Notes on this clone: The same CDR3 also results from other DNA sequences found in this sample. This chain joins TRBV30 and TRBJ1-2; 7 nucleotides match TRBD1. The V gene's germline CDR1 is GTSNPN and CDR2 SVGIG (reference sequence). Germline trimming cut 3 bases from V and 2 bases from J; bases unmatched to any gene: 3. The CDR3 has 13 amino acids. The CDR3 spells CAWSEQGNYGYTF. The CDR3 DNA is TGTGCCTGGAGCGAACAGGGGAACTATGGCTACACCTTC. Full variable domain (missing parts from reference TRBV30 and TRBJ1-2): SQTIHQWPATLVQPVGSPLSLECTVEGTSNPNLYWYRQAAGRGLQLLFYSVGIGQISSEVPQNLSASRPQDRQFILSSKKLLLSDSGFYLCAWSEQGNYGYTFGSGTRLTVV.

The chain carries TRBV28 and TRBJ2-5; 11 positions agree with TRBD2. J gave up 4 bases and V 6 bases, and 16 bases lay outside the gene matches. This CDR3 has 18 residues. The V gene's germline CDR1 is MDHEN and CDR2 SYDVKM. The CDR3 loop is CASRPTSGRGGGGETQYF. DNA of the CDR3: TGTGCCAGCAGACCAACTAGCGGGAGAGGGGGGGGTGGAGAGACCCAGTACTTC.

This chain connects TRBV12-5 to TRBJ2-3; D possibly corresponds to TRBD2 (6 bases). The CDR3 loop spans 14 amino acids. V lost 3 bases, J lost 3 bases, and 10 bases lay in between. The germline CDR1 and CDR2 sequences are LGHNT and FRNRAP. Written as DNA, the CDR3 is TGTGCTAGTGGTTTCCACGGGAGTACAGATACGCAGTATTTT. Encoded protein: CASGFHGSTDTQYF.

The chain carries TRBV28 and TRBJ2-6; D gene ambiguous. Deletions cut 6 bases from V and 0 bases from J, with 12 bases between. Germline V gives CDR1 MDHEN, CDR2 SYDVKM. The CDR3 covers 16 residues. The CDR3 protein is CASRPRTASGANVLTF. In DNA, the CDR3 is TGTGCCAGCAGACCCAGGACGGCCTCTGGGGCCAACGTCCTGACTTTC.

The J gene is TRBJ1-5, the V gene TRBV30; 9 bases line up with TRBD1. J lost 6 bases, V lost 0 bases, and 3 bases had no gene match. The CDR3 is made up of 14 amino acids. Germline V gives CDR1 GTSNPN, CDR2 SVGIG (reference sequence). CDR3 DNA sequence: TGTGCCTGGAGTGTAACAGGGGGCTTTCAGCCCCAGCATTTT. Translation: CAWSVTGGFQPQHF.

The chain recombines TRBV15 with TRBJ2-3; the D is unclear. The CDR3 consists of 17 residues. V lost 0 bases, J lost 2 bases, and 15 bases lay in between. Germline V CDR1 and CDR2: LNHNV, YYDKDF (reference sequence). CDR3 in DNA: TGTGCCACCAGCAGAGATAGTGACTCATTATCCACAGATACGCAGTATTTT. Its translation is CATSRDSDSLSTDTQYF.

The CDR3 spells CASSAGTRRWEYNEQFF. The CDR3 region has the DNA TGTGCCAGCAGTGCGGGGACTAGACGGTGGGAGTACAATGAGCAGTTCTTC. V gene TRBV28 combines with J gene TRBJ2-1; TRBD2 agrees at 8 bases. V lost 5 bases and J lost 4; bases outside the gene matches: 13. CDR3 size: 17 residues. Per germline, CDR1 MDHEN and CDR2 SYDVKM.

J is TRBJ2-7 and V is TRBV14; 8 nucleotides match TRBD1. CDR3 size: 14 residues. J lost 0 bases, V lost 3 bases, and 1 base had no gene match. Germline CDR1 and CDR2: SGHDN and FVKESK. This chain's CDR3 is CASSQGQASYEQYF. As DNA, the CDR3 is TGTGCCAGCAGCCAGGGACAGGCCTCCTACGAGCAGTACTTC.

The chain joins TRBV9 to TRBJ1-2; tentative D call: TRBD1 (6 bases). Germline V gene sequence: CDR1 SGDLS, CDR2 YYNGEE. V was shortened by 0 bases and J by 8 bases, with 20 bases between the two germline ends. CDR3 size: 16 residues. CDR3 sequence reads: CASSVVQYGQPWGYTF. For the CDR3, the DNA is TGTGCCAGCAGCGTAGTTCAATATGGACAGCCGTGGGGCTACACCTTC.

The rearrangement uses TRBV19 and TRBJ1-1, with 9 bases that match TRBD1. The trim removed 8 bases at V and 1 base at J, leaving 8 bases unmatched. The germline CDR1 and CDR2 sequences are LNHDA and SQIVND (reference sequence). The CDR3 runs 15 residues. As DNA, the CDR3 is TGTGCCAGTCTCGGACAGGGGCGCCCGAACACTGAAGCTTTCTTT. This codes for CASLGQGRPNTEAFF.

For this clone: Other DNA sequences in this specimen translate into the identical CDR3. The chain combines TRBV7-9 with TRBJ2-1; D not resolved. Germline V gene sequence: CDR1 SEHNR, CDR2 FQNEAQ (reference sequence). The CDR3 runs to 11 residues. V was shortened by 1 base and J by 5 bases, with 0 bases between the two germline ends. CDR3 amino acids: CASSLDNEQFF. In DNA form, the CDR3 reads TGTGCCAGCAGCTTAGACAATGAGCAGTTCTTC. Full variable domain (rest looked up from reference TRBV7-9 and TRBJ2-1): DTGVSQNPRHKITKRGQNVTFRCDPISEHNRLYWYRQTLGQGPEFLTYFQNEAQLEKSRLLSDRFSAERPKGSFSTLEIQRTEQGDSAMYLCASSLDNEQFFGPGTRLTVL.

The table lists this clone with a count of one. For the CDR3, the DNA is TGTGCCAGCAGCCCCACAGGGATTGAGCAGTACTTC. It translates to CASSPTGIEQYF. The chain uses TRBV25-1 and TRBJ2-7; D may be TRBD1 (6 bases). Germline V gene data show CDR1 as MGHDK and CDR2 as SYGVNS. The germline V and J ends were trimmed by 6 bases and 7 bases, with 13 bases remaining between them. This CDR3 comprises 12 residues.

This clone was found a few times. CDR3 bases: TGTGCCAGCAGCGTAGCTATCGTGGCAGTAAGCTCCTACGAGCAGTACTTC. Translated, it gives CASSVAIVAVSSYEQYF. The chain employs TRBV9 and TRBJ2-7, with no clear D. The CDR3 has 17 amino acids. With 0 bases removed from V and 0 bases from J, the gap between germline ends came to 16 bases. Germline V gene lookup returns CDR1 SGDLS and CDR2 YYNGEE. The full variable domain, rest sourced from reference TRBV9 and TRBJ2-7, is DSGVTQTPKHLITATGQRVTLRCSPRSGDLSVYWYQQSLDQGLQFLIQYYNGEERAKGNILERFSAQQFPDLHSELNLSSLELGDSALYFCASSVAIVAVSSYEQYFGPGTRLTVT.

The gene calls are TRBV7-9 and TRBJ1-1; tentative D call: TRBD1 (5 bases). The CDR3 spans 16 residues. Germline V lookup: CDR1 SEHNR, CDR2 FQNEAQ (reference sequence). V gave up 0 bases and J gave up 1 base, with 12 bases separating them. The CDR3 coding sequence is TGTGCCAGCAGCTTAGCGAGGGGAGACCCGAACACTGAAGCTTTCTTT. Translated, it gives CASSLARGDPNTEAFF.

The rearrangement links TRBV11-2 to TRBJ2-1; 14 nucleotides agree with TRBD2. Germline trimming cut 2 bases from V and 6 bases from J; bases unmatched to any gene: 9. Germline V gives CDR1 SGHAT, CDR2 FQNNGV. This CDR3 comprises 18 residues. The CDR3 DNA follows: TGTGCCAGCAGCTTAACAACCCAGGGGACTAGCGGGAGCAATGAGCAGTTCTTC. This gives the protein CASSLTTQGTSGSNEQFF.

The rearrangement joins TRBV2 to TRBJ1-5, with a weak D call TRBD1 (6 bases). Germline V gene data show CDR1 as SNHLY and CDR2 as FYNNEI. The V end was cut by 6 bases, the J end by 7 bases, with 13 bases between. The CDR3 consists of 13 residues. The DNA for the CDR3 is TGTGCCAGCAGGCCGGGCGGGGGCCAGCCCCAGCATTTT. Its protein is CASRPGGGQPQHF.

The chain employs TRBV4-1 and TRBJ2-2; possible D gene TRBD1, 5 bases. The CDR3 sequence is 17 residues long. Germline assignment: CDR1 MGHRA and CDR2 YSYEKL. The ends were cut back, 0 bases at V and 1 base at J, with 12 bases in the middle. This CDR3 reads CASSQEPGQGNTGELFF. CDR3 DNA: TGCGCCAGCAGCCAAGAGCCGGGTCAGGGGAACACCGGGGAGCTGTTTTTT.

The J gene is TRBJ2-7, the V gene TRBV5-6; 8 nucleotides match TRBD2. Looked up from germline, CDR1 is SGHDT and CDR2 is YYEEEE. Trimming took 0 bases from V and 4 from J; bases not matched to a gene: 6. The CDR3 spans 15 residues. DNA for the CDR3: TGTGCCAGCAGCTTGGTGGCGGGAGGACAGTACGAGCAGTACTTC. Translation gives CASSLVAGGQYEQYF.

The chain is built from TRBV4-1 and TRBJ2-7; D unresolved. Germline V gene data show CDR1 as MGHRA and CDR2 as YSYEKL. V was trimmed by 4 bases and J by 3 bases, leaving 10 bases between them. CDR3 length equals 13 residues. CDR3 residues: CASSLSGGYEQYF. The CDR3 nucleotides are TGCGCCAGCAGCCTCTCCGGCGGCTACGAGCAGTACTTC.

This clone has only one observation. The CDR3 DNA follows: TGTGCCACTAACGGACAGGGTGAGGGATATGAAAAACTGTTTTTT. This sequence encodes CATNGQGEGYEKLFF. V and J are TRBV2 and TRBJ1-4, with 8 bases fitting TRBD1. The germline CDR1 and CDR2 sequences are SNHLY and FYNNEI. This CDR3 region has 15 residues. J gave up 6 bases and V 10 bases, and 13 bases lay outside the gene matches.

The chain recombines TRBV12-5 with TRBJ1-4; TRBD1 is a possible D gene (5 bases). The CDR3 has 12 residues. Looked up from germline, CDR1 is LGHNT and CDR2 is FRNRAP. The V and J ends lost 4 bases and 5 bases respectively, with 5 bases between them. The CDR3 coding sequence is TGTGCTAGTGGTTGGGACAATGAAAAACTGTTTTTT. Translating it yields CASGWDNEKLFF.

The chain employs TRBV30 and TRBJ1-6, with D unclear. The CDR3 is 16 residues long. Germline V CDR1 and CDR2: GTSNPN, SVGIG (reference sequence). The germline V and J ends were trimmed by 0 bases and 0 bases, with 9 bases remaining between them. The CDR3 DNA reads TGTGCCTGGAGTGTACTAGGGAGCTCCTATAATTCACCCCTCCACTTT. Amino acids: CAWSVLGSSYNSPLHF.

This chain connects TRBV28 to TRBJ1-1, with D perhaps matching TRBD1 (6 bases). Trimming removed 3 bases at V and 5 bases at J, with 13 bases between. Germline V gene data show CDR1 as MDHEN and CDR2 as SYDVKM. The CDR3 runs to 14 residues. The CDR3 region has the DNA TGTGCCAGCAGTTTTTGGGGGGGCAGGACTGAAGCTTTCTTT. It encodes CASSFWGGRTEAFF.